The 21 T cell receptor beta chains in this list originate from one sample, sequenced in a study of T cells in Graves' hyperthyroidism and ophthalmopathy. RNA transcripts gave rise to amplified TCR beta CDR3 regions. Primed by the HTBI set, a first-round RT-PCR was run on the TCR CDR3. Using its own MiXCR run on the multiplex PCR reads, TCRdb lists one record per CDR3 protein. In the table there are about 300,000 distinct CDR3 sequences, approximately 18% of which are singletons. Input material: blood. Receptors were obtained from a man between 50 and 59 years old with Graves' ophthalmopathy.

This clonotype occurred once. This sequence joins TRBV10-3 and TRBJ2-7; D perhaps matches TRBD1 (6 bases). Germline V CDR1 and CDR2: ENHRY, SYGVKD. The CDR3 consists of 14 residues. V was clipped by 3 bases and J by 2 bases, with 11 bases between them. Here the CDR3 reads CAISERQGPYEQYF. CDR3 in DNA: TGTGCCATCAGTGAAAGGCAGGGGCCCTACGAGCAGTACTTC.

This clonotype showed up just once. One base away lies a much larger clone, so this may be a sequencing read error. This sequence joins TRBV5-1 and TRBJ2-1, with D perhaps matching TRBD1 (6 bases). The DNA end favors TRBJ2-7, so the J call may be wrong. This CDR3 is built from 16 residues. Germline V gives CDR1 SGHRS, CDR2 YFSETQ. DNA for the CDR3: TGCGCCAGCAGCTCCAGGGCCCAGCCACAGGGCGGCGAGCAGTACTTC. It codes for CASSSRAQPQGGEQYF.

This clonotype was seen repeatedly, ten times or more. The chain couples TRBV11-2 to TRBJ2-7, with 10 bases fitting TRBD2. The germline CDR1 and CDR2 sequences are SGHAT and FQNNGV. This CDR3 spans 14 amino acids. The J segment lost 6 bases and the V segment lost 5 bases, leaving 7 bases of the junction unmatched. The CDR3 DNA follows: TGTGCCAGCAGCGTTAGCGGGAGGCAGTTCGAGCAGTACTTC. Translation gives CASSVSGRQFEQYF.

There are many counts of this clonotype. In DNA, the CDR3 is TGTGCCAGCAGCCTCCTGCCGCGGGATACGCAGTATTTT. Translation: CASSLLPRDTQYF. The V call is TRBV9, the J call TRBJ2-3; D remains ambiguous. V lost 4 bases to trimming and J lost 6 bases, with 12 bases between them. Per the germline V gene, CDR1 is SGDLS and CDR2 is YYNGEE. This CDR3 is 13 amino acids long.

This clonotype appeared many times. V gene TRBV27 combines with J gene TRBJ2-3; no reliable D call. V shed 1 base and J shed 3 bases, with 8 bases lying between them. From germline, CDR1 is MNHEY and CDR2 SMNVEV (reference sequence). The CDR3 covers 14 residues. The CDR3 region has the DNA TGTGCCAGCAGTTTATACCTGGGGACAGATACGCAGTATTTT. Its protein is CASSLYLGTDTQYF.

This clonotype showed up just a few times. The V call is TRBV29-1, the J call TRBJ2-7; D unresolved. The CDR3 is 12 residues long. Germline assignment: CDR1 SQVTM and CDR2 ANQGSEA. Trimming took off 4 bases at V and 0 bases at J, with 7 bases between the two ends. The CDR3 loop is CSVVENSYEQYF. CDR3 in DNA: TGCAGCGTTGTGGAGAACTCCTACGAGCAGTACTTC.

The table lists this clonotype with many counts. A read error may account for a junction end that differs from germline. V gene TRBV28 combines with J gene TRBJ1-5, with TRBD1 matching 8 bases. CDR3 length equals 12 residues. Germline V gene data show CDR1 as MDHEN and CDR2 as SYDVKM. CDR3 protein: CAGGQVDQPQHF. As DNA, the CDR3 is TGCGCAGGGGGACAGGTTGATCAGCCCCAGCATTTT.

There are a few counts of this clonotype. The genes are TRBV16 and TRBJ2-7; D perhaps matches TRBD1 (6 bases). The CDR3 is 14 amino acids. Germline assignment: CDR1 KGHSY and CDR2 FQNENV. Trimming cost V 2 bases and J 0 bases, with 8 bases left between them. The CDR3 spells CASSQGDNSYEQYF. CDR3 coding DNA: TGTGCCAGCAGCCAAGGGGACAACTCCTACGAGCAGTACTTC.

To note about this clonotype: Sequence at one end of the junction differs from germline and may be a read error. The gene calls are TRBV18 and TRBJ1-4; D remains ambiguous. The germline gives CDR1 KGHSH, CDR2 LQKENI. This CDR3 comprises 13 residues. Here the CDR3 DNA reads TGTGCCAGCTCGCCGGACCCTAATGAGAAACTGTTTTTT. It is translated as CASSPDPNEKLFF.

The sample holds one count of this clonotype. V usage is TRBV20-1 and J usage is TRBJ2-4; D gene ambiguous. V was shortened by 5 bases and J by 9 bases, with 23 bases between the two germline ends. CDR3 length equals 15 residues. The germline CDR1 and CDR2 sequences are DFQATT and SNEGSKA (reference sequence). This CDR3 is CSADDAVDPTFIQYF. The CDR3 DNA reads as TGCAGTGCTGATGATGCAGTGGACCCAACCTTCATTCAGTACTTC.

In this sample, this clonotype turned up a few times. This sequence joins TRBV13 and TRBJ1-2; D possibly corresponds to TRBD1 (5 bases). CDR1 is PRHDT and CDR2 is FYEKMQ in the germline V gene (reference sequence). The CDR3 contains 15 residues. Trimming pared 1 base from V and 5 bases from J, leaving 14 bases between. Written as DNA, the CDR3 is TGTGCCAGCAGCTTAGATCGGGGGAGGGTTTATGGCTACACCTTC. It translates to CASSLDRGRVYGYTF.

This clonotype came up many times. J is TRBJ2-7 and V is TRBV20-1; TRBD2 is a possible D gene (5 bases). The CDR3 is made up of 14 amino acids. Deletions cut 6 bases from V and 1 base from J, with 16 bases between. In germline, CDR1 is DFQATT, CDR2 SNEGSKA (reference sequence). CDR3 DNA sequence: TGCAGTGCGGATCGGGGTGGGCCTTCCTACGAGCAGTACTTC. It is translated as CSADRGGPSYEQYF.

The genes are TRBV10-3 and TRBJ1-5, with 8 bases lining up with TRBD1. The length of the CDR3 is 15 residues. The junction had 3 bases not matched to a gene; V was cut back by 4 bases and J by 1 base. Germline CDR1 and CDR2: ENHRY and SYGVKD. The CDR3 DNA is TGTGCCATCAGTGGGACAGGGAGCAGCAATCAGCCCCAGCATTTT. Protein: CAISGTGSSNQPQHF.

This chain links TRBV6-5 with TRBJ2-3; D perhaps matches TRBD2 (6 bases). The CDR3 spans 15 residues. V was pared by 2 bases and J by 2 bases, with 11 bases between. Germline CDR1 is MNHEY and CDR2 is SVGAGI. As DNA, the CDR3 is TGTGCCAGCAGTTACAATTGGGACTCCACAGATACGCAGTATTTT. Its protein product is CASSYNWDSTDTQYF.

This clonotype was seen a handful of times. V usage is TRBV27 and J usage is TRBJ1-5, with D uncertain. CDR1 is MNHEY, CDR2 SMNVEV, per germline (reference sequence). Trimming took off 5 bases at V and 5 bases at J, with 10 bases between the two ends. The CDR3 covers 13 residues. The CDR3 reads CASSSLGYQPQHF. The CDR3 nucleotides read TGTGCCAGCAGTAGTCTTGGTTATCAGCCCCAGCATTTT.

This clonotype has a count of ten or more. The J gene is TRBJ1-1, the V gene TRBV28, with no clear D. V lost 7 bases to trimming and J lost 4 bases, with 10 bases between them. CDR3 size: 12 residues. Germline values: CDR1 MDHEN, CDR2 SYDVKM. The CDR3 region is CASTYLGTEAFF. CDR3 nucleotide sequence: TGTGCCAGCACTTACCTGGGCACTGAAGCTTTCTTT.

The rearrangement joins TRBV6-6 to TRBJ2-3; 11 bases agree with TRBD2. V was pared by 2 bases and J by 8 bases, with 9 bases of the junction left unmatched. The CDR3 covers 16 residues. Germline values: CDR1 MNHNY, CDR2 SVGAGI (reference sequence). CDR3 amino acids: CASSYGGTSGSGTQYF. CDR3 nucleotides: TGTGCCAGCAGTTACGGGGGAACTAGCGGGAGTGGTACGCAGTATTTT.

The gene calls are TRBV5-4 and TRBJ2-5; possibly TRBD1 for D (5 bases). The CDR3 has 16 residues. V was shortened by 1 base and J by 3 bases, with 16 bases between the two germline ends. In germline, CDR1 is SGHNT, CDR2 YYREEE (reference sequence). The CDR3, as DNA: TGTGCCAGCAGCTTGTTCCCATCAGGGCTCGAAGAGACCCAGTACTTC. As protein: CASSLFPSGLEETQYF.

Remarks on this clonotype: A read error may account for a junction end that differs from germline. The chain combines TRBV5-1 with TRBJ2-5; no reliable D call. Germline V gene lookup returns CDR1 SGHRS and CDR2 YFSETQ. This CDR3 region has 13 residues. Here the CDR3 reads CASSTKTSETQYF. The CDR3 bases are TGTGCCAGCAGCACGAAGACAAGCGAGACCCAGTACTTC.

This clonotype was counted at least ten times. The chain employs TRBV18 and TRBJ2-3; the match to TRBD2 covers 12 bases. V shed 4 bases and J 2 bases; nucleotides not matched to a gene: 4. CDR3 length equals 16 residues. Per the germline V gene, CDR1 is KGHSH and CDR2 is LQKENI. DNA of the CDR3: TGTGCCAGCTCACTGGGACTAGCGGGTACCACAGATACGCAGTATTTT. Amino acids: CASSLGLAGTTDTQYF.

This rearrangement joins TRBV5-1 to TRBJ2-6; maybe TRBD1 (6 bases). The V gene's germline CDR1 is SGHRS and CDR2 YFSETQ. V lost 4 bases and J lost 3, with 14 bases in between. This CDR3 comprises 16 residues. The CDR3 nucleotides are TGCGCCAGCAGCCTGCGGACAGTGATTGGGGCCAACGTCCTGACTTTC. Protein product: CASSLRTVIGANVLTF.